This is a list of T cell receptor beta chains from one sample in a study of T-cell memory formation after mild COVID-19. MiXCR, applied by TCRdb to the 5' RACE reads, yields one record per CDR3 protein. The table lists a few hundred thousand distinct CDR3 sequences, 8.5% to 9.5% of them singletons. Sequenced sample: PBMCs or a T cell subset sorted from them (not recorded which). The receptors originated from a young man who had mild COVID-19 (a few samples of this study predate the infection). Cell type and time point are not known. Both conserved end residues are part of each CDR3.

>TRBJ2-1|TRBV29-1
CSVEEPGLVYNEQFF
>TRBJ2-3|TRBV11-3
CASSDGQGRGDTQYF
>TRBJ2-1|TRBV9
CASSPTHRRDSNEQFF
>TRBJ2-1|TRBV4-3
CASSQDRKLGEQFF
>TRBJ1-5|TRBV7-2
CASSSRSGNQPQHF
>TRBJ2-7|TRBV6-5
CASSWGLAGYYEQYF
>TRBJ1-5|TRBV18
CASSPLMAVGQPQHF
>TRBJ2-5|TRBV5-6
CASRSVRGQDQETQYF
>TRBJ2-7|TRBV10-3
CAISDSGLRSEQYF
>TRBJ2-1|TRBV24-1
CATSDFPGSSYNEQFF
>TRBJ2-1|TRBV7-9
CASSGTGTGGFNEQFF
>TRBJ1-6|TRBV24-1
CATTWGRGNSPLHF
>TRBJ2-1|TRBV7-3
CASSPLGQANNEQFF
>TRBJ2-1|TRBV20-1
CSANSLAGPSYNEQFF
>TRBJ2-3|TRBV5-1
CASSVDGRVTDTQYF
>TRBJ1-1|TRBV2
CASRGSDMNTEAFF
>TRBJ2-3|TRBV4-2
CASSQGRRQGTVADTQYF
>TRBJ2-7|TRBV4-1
CASSQEPSRQYTYEQYF
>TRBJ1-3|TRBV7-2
CASSWTGGYGNTIYF
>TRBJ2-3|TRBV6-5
CASSVGGARRDTQYF
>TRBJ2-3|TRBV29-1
CSVAGGRGTDTQYF
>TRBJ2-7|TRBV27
CASSFSGGSYEQYF
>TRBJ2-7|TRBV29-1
CSVGAGRGVYEQYF
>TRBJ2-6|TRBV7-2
CASSLEGANVLTF
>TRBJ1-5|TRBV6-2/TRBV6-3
CASSHRDRGYGNQPQHF
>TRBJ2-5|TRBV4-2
CASSTVGPGGQETQYF
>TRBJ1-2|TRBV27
CASSPGDSSSYGYTF
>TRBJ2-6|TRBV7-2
CASSERVGANVLTF